Shown below are 8 T cell receptor beta chains from a single sample sequenced in a study of blood T cell repertoires in COVID-19. The table came from immunoSEQ multiplex PCR; TCRdb's copy has only in-frame clones and leaves some out. Of a few hundred thousand clones in the sample, 90% were seen once. The sample consisted of peripheral blood. The receptors come from a woman aged 60 to 75 with COVID-19, enrolled during active disease.

The chain combines TRBV12-3 or TRBV12-4 with TRBJ1-3; TRBD1 matches 7 bases. The trim removed 6 bases at V and 6 bases at J, leaving 5 bases unmatched. The CDR3 is made up of 13 amino acids. In nucleotides, the CDR3 is TGTGCCAGCAGGCAAGGGACAGTAAACACCATATATTTT. Translating gives CASRQGTVNTIYF.

The rearrangement joins TRBV18 to TRBJ1-5; D not resolved. Trimming removed 3 bases at V and 3 bases at J, with 12 bases between. This CDR3 region has 15 residues. CDR1 and CDR2 (germline): KGHSH, LQKENI. The CDR3 DNA reads as TGTGCCAGCTCACCGCCCGGCGGGGACAATCAGCCCCAGCATTTT. It encodes CASSPPGGDNQPQHF. Together with reference TRBV18 and TRBJ1-5, the CDR3 gives the full variable domain: NAGVMQNPRHLVRRRGQEARLRCSPMKGHSHVYWYRQLPEEGLKFMVYLQKENIIDESGMPKERFSAEFPKEGPSILRIQQVVRGDSAAYFCASSPPGGDNQPQHFGDGTRLSIL.

The V gene is TRBV5-1, the J gene TRBJ1-6, with D perhaps TRBD1 (5 bases). Per germline, CDR1 SGHRS and CDR2 YFSETQ. V lost 0 bases and J lost 7, with 11 bases in between. The CDR3 extends over 15 amino acids. The CDR3: CASSLAGGDNSPLHF. CDR3 sequence (DNA): TGCGCCAGCAGCTTGGCCGGGGGTGACAATTCACCCCTCCACTTT. Full variable domain (outside the CDR3, taken from reference TRBV5-1 and TRBJ1-6): KAGVTQTPRYLIKTRGQQVTLSCSPISGHRSVSWYQQTPGQGLQFLFEYFSETQRNKGNFPGRFSGRQFSNSRSEMNVSTLELGDSALYLCASSLAGGDNSPLHFGNGTRLTVT.

The chain joins TRBV28 to TRBJ1-1; D gene uncertain. From germline, CDR1 is MDHEN and CDR2 SYDVKM. This CDR3 contains 14 residues. Deletions cut 1 base from V and 1 base from J, with 7 bases between. The DNA for the CDR3 is TGTGCCAGCAGTTTATACATCCCGAACACTGAAGCTTTCTTT. The encoded protein is CASSLYIPNTEAFF.

This chain connects TRBV29-1 to TRBJ1-4, with unresolved D. The V and J ends lost 7 bases and 14 bases respectively, with 14 bases between them. The CDR3 is made up of 10 amino acids. Germline V CDR1 and CDR2: SQVTM, ANQGSEA. This chain's CDR3 is CSAFVGDLFF. In nucleotides, the CDR3 is TGCAGCGCTTTCGTTGGAGACCTGTTTTTT.

The J gene is TRBJ1-5, the V gene TRBV5-8; a possible D gene is TRBD1 (6 bases). Trimming left V 7 bases short and J 7 bases short, with 15 bases between. The CDR3 sequence is 13 residues long. Germline values: CDR1 SGHTS, CDR2 YDEGEE. CDR3 sequence: CASAGAGMQPQHF. CDR3 nucleotides: TGTGCCAGCGCAGGGGCAGGGATGCAGCCCCAGCATTTT.

This rearrangement joins TRBV4-2 to TRBJ1-3; 8 bases line up with TRBD1. V was pared by 1 base and J by 0 bases, with 11 bases of the junction left unmatched. The CDR3 consists of 19 residues. Per germline, CDR1 LGHNA and CDR2 YNFKEQ. The CDR3 here is CASSQVSRGPESSGNTIYF. CDR3 nucleotides: TGTGCCAGCAGCCAAGTATCCAGGGGGCCCGAGAGCTCTGGAAACACCATATATTTT.

This clone was detected once. The chain is built from TRBV4-1 and TRBJ1-1, with 8 bases fitting TRBD1. There are 15 residues in the CDR3. J gave up 3 bases and V 2 bases, and 5 bases lay outside the gene matches. Germline assignment: CDR1 MGHRA and CDR2 YSYEKL. The CDR3 DNA is TGCGCCAGCAGCCAACCCGGACAGGGCGACACTGAAGCTTTCTTT. Its protein product is CASSQPGQGDTEAFF.